A selection of T cell receptor beta chains follows, all from one sample in a study of beta chain features in type 1 diabetes. The repertoire was sequenced with immunoSEQ multiplex PCR; TCRdb's copy has only in-frame clones and lacks some. The data show hundreds of thousands of clones, with 12% to 15% seen just once and about 0.026% held by the top ten. Sequencing input: naive CD4+ T cells from blood. The receptors derive from a woman aged 40 to 50 in good health. CDR3s include the opening cysteine and the closing phenylalanine or tryptophan. The D gene is left open where the match is weak. Some rows mark clone size as missing; the rest say once, few, many or name a class of expanded clone.

V gene: TRBV19
J gene: TRBJ1-3
CDR3 length: 16
clone size: few
D gene: TRBD1
CDR3 protein: CASSPRDSLSGNTIYF
CDR3 DNA: TGTGCCAGTAGTCCGCGGGACAGCCTCTCTGGAAACACCATATATTTT

V gene: TRBV6-5
J gene: TRBJ2-1
CDR3 length: 15
clone size: NA
D gene: NA
CDR3 protein: CASSYPLSSYNEQFF
CDR3 DNA: TGTGCCAGCAGTTACCCGCTTAGCTCCTACAATGAGCAGTTCTTC

V gene: TRBV5-1
J gene: TRBJ2-2
CDR3 length: 15
clone size: NA
D gene: NA
CDR3 protein: CASSLGGLNTGELFF
CDR3 DNA: TGCGCCAGCAGCTTGGGAGGGCTGAACACCGGGGAGCTGTTTTTT

V gene: TRBV6-1
J gene: TRBJ2-1
CDR3 length: 15
clone size: few
D gene: NA
CDR3 protein: CASSEARSSYNEQFF
CDR3 DNA: TGTGCCAGCAGTGAAGCGAGGAGCTCCTACAATGAGCAGTTCTTC

V gene: TRBV18
J gene: TRBJ1-5
CDR3 length: 15
clone size: few
D gene: NA
CDR3 protein: CASSPSTGRSQPQHF
CDR3 DNA: TGTGCCAGCTCACCTTCTACAGGAAGGAGTCAGCCCCAGCATTTT

V gene: TRBV5-1
J gene: TRBJ2-5
CDR3 length: 15
clone size: few
D gene: TRBD1
CDR3 protein: CASSLEGQNMETQYF
CDR3 DNA: TGCGCCAGCAGCTTGGAGGGACAGAACATGGAGACCCAGTACTTC

V gene: TRBV18
J gene: TRBJ2-3
CDR3 length: 14
clone size: NA
D gene: NA
CDR3 protein: CASSPPGLSDTQYF
CDR3 DNA: TGTGCCAGCTCACCACCGGGACTCTCAGATACGCAGTATTTT

V gene: TRBV7-9
J gene: TRBJ2-5
CDR3 length: 11
clone size: NA
D gene: NA
CDR3 protein: CASSRQETQYF
CDR3 DNA: TGTGCCAGCAGCCGCCAAGAGACCCAGTACTTC

V gene: TRBV7-2
J gene: TRBJ2-4
CDR3 length: 13
clone size: few
D gene: NA
CDR3 protein: CASSFSQGNIQYF
CDR3 DNA: TGTGCCAGCAGCTTTAGTCAGGGAAACATTCAGTACTTC

V gene: TRBV2
J gene: TRBJ1-1
CDR3 length: 11
clone size: NA
D gene: NA
CDR3 protein: CASGLETEAFF
CDR3 DNA: TGTGCCAGCGGGCTGGAAACTGAAGCTTTCTTT

V gene: TRBV6-5
J gene: TRBJ2-3
CDR3 length: 15
clone size: NA
D gene: TRBD2
CDR3 protein: CASSNPSGGTDTQYF
CDR3 DNA: TGTGCCAGCAGTAACCCTAGCGGGGGCACAGATACGCAGTATTTT

V gene: TRBV5-4
J gene: TRBJ1-4
CDR3 length: 16
clone size: NA
D gene: TRBD1
CDR3 protein: CASSLRTGEGVEKLFF
CDR3 DNA: TGTGCCAGCAGCTTAAGGACAGGGGAAGGTGTGGAAAAACTGTTTTTT

V gene: TRBV12-5
J gene: TRBJ1-5
CDR3 length: 15
clone size: few
D gene: NA
CDR3 protein: CASGAPRVGNQPQHF
CDR3 DNA: TGTGCTAGTGGTGCCCCGAGGGTAGGCAATCAGCCCCAGCATTTT

V gene: TRBV5-1
J gene: TRBJ1-4
CDR3 length: 14
clone size: NA
D gene: TRBD1
CDR3 protein: CASSPGTANEKLFF
CDR3 DNA: TGCGCCAGCAGCCCGGGGACAGCGAATGAAAAACTGTTTTTT

V gene: TRBV5-4
J gene: TRBJ2-5
CDR3 length: 16
clone size: NA
D gene: TRBD2
CDR3 protein: CASRRGGGVFQETQYF
CDR3 DNA: TGTGCCAGCAGAAGAGGCGGGGGGGTATTCCAAGAGACCCAGTACTTC

V gene: TRBV6-6
J gene: TRBJ1-4
CDR3 length: 15
clone size: few
D gene: TRBD1
CDR3 protein: CAIKHSDRVNEKLFF
CDR3 DNA: TGTGCCATCAAGCATTCCGACAGGGTTAATGAAAAACTGTTTTTT

V gene: TRBV6-5
J gene: TRBJ1-1
CDR3 length: 14
clone size: few
D gene: TRBD1
CDR3 protein: CASSYSTGWGSAFF
CDR3 DNA: TGTGCCAGCAGTTACTCGACAGGGTGGGGATCAGCTTTCTTT

V gene: TRBV28
J gene: TRBJ2-6
CDR3 length: 18
clone size: few
D gene: TRBD1
CDR3 protein: CASTPRDRGLPGANVLTF
CDR3 DNA: TGTGCCAGCACTCCCCGGGACAGGGGGCTTCCTGGGGCCAACGTCCTGACTTTC

V gene: TRBV15
J gene: TRBJ2-5
CDR3 length: 15
clone size: NA
D gene: NA
CDR3 protein: CATSSIRTSGETQYF
CDR3 DNA: TGTGCCACCAGCAGCATTCGGACTTCTGGAGAGACCCAGTACTTC

V gene: TRBV2
J gene: TRBJ1-2
CDR3 length: 13
clone size: NA
D gene: NA
CDR3 protein: CASSGQSAHGYTF
CDR3 DNA: TGTGCCAGCAGTGGCCAGTCTGCTCATGGCTACACCTTC

V gene: TRBV7-9
J gene: TRBJ2-3
CDR3 length: 16
clone size: few
D gene: TRBD2
CDR3 protein: CASSPRPLAVTDTQYF
CDR3 DNA: TGTGCCAGCAGCCCCCGCCCACTAGCGGTGACAGATACGCAGTATTTT

V gene: TRBV7-9
J gene: TRBJ2-7
CDR3 length: 17
clone size: NA
D gene: TRBD1
CDR3 protein: CASSSRPGTGETWEQYF
CDR3 DNA: TGTGCCAGCAGCTCTAGGCCCGGGACAGGGGAAACCTGGGAGCAGTACTTC

V gene: TRBV7-9
J gene: TRBJ2-7
CDR3 length: 15
clone size: NA
D gene: NA
CDR3 protein: CASSLTPGGTNEQYF
CDR3 DNA: TGTGCCAGCAGCTTAACCCCCGGGGGGACAAACGAGCAGTACTTC

V gene: TRBV5-1
J gene: TRBJ2-7
CDR3 length: 17
clone size: few
D gene: TRBD1
CDR3 protein: CASSLAESGTGIYEQYF
CDR3 DNA: TGCGCCAGCAGCTTGGCCGAATCCGGGACAGGGATCTACGAGCAGTACTTC